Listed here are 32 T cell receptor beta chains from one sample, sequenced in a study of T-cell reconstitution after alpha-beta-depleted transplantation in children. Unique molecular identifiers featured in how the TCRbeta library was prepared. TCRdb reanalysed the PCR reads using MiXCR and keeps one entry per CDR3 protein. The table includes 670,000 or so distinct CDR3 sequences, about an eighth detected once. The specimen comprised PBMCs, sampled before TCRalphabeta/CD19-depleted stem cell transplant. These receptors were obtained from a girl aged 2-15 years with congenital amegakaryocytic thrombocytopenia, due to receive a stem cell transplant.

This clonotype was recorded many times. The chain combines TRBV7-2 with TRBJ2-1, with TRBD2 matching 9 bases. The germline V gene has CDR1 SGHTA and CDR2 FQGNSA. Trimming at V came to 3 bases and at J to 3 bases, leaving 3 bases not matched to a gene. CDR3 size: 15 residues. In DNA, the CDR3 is TGTGCCAGCAGCTTGGCTAGCGGGAACTACAATGAGCAGTTCTTC. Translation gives CASSLASGNYNEQFF.

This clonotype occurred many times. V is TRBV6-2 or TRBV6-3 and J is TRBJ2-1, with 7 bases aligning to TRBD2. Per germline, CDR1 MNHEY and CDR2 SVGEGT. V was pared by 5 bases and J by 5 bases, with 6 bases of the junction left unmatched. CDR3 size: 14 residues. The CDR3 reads CASSRDYPNNEQFF. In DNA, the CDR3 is TGTGCCAGCAGTCGGGACTACCCAAACAATGAGCAGTTCTTC.

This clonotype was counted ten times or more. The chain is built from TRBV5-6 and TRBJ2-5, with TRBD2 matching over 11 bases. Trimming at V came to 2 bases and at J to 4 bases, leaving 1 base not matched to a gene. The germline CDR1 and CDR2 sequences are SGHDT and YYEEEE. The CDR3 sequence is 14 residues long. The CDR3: CASSFGTSGETQYF. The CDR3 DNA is TGTGCCAGCAGCTTCGGGACTAGCGGAGAGACCCAGTACTTC. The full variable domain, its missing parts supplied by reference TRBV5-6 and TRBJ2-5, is DAGVTQSPTHLIKTRGQQVTLRCSPKSGHDTVSWYQQALGQGPQFIFQYYEEEERQRGNFPDRFSGHQFPNYSSELNVNALLLGDSALYLCASSFGTSGETQYFGPGTRLLVL.

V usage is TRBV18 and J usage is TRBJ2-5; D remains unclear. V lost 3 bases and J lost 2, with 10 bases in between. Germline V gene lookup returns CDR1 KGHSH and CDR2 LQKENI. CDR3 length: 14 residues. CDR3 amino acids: CASSPFPEQETQYF. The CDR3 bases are TGTGCCAGCTCACCTTTTCCGGAACAAGAGACCCAGTACTTC.

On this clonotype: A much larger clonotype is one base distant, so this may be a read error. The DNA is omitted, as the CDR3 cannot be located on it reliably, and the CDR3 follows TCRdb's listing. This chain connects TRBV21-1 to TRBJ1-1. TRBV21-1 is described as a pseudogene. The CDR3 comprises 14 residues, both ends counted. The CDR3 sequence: CASSKVGYGTEALF.

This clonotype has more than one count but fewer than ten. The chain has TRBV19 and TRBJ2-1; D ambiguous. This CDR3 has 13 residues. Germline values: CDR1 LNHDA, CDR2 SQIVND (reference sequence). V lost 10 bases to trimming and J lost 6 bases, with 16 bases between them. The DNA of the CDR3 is TGTGCCACAGCTACAAGGACGGGCAATGAGCAGTTCTTC. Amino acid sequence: CATATRTGNEQFF.

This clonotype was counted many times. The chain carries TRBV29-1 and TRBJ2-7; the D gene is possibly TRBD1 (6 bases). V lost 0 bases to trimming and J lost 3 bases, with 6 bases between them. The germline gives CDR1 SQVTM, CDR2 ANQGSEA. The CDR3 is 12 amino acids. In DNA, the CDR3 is TGCAGCGTTGAAGAACAGGGCTACGAGCAGTACTTC. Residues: CSVEEQGYEQYF.

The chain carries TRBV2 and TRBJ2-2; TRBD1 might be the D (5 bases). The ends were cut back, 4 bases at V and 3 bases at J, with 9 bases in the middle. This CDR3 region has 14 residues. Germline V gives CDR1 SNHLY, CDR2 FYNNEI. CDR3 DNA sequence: TGTGCCAGCAGTGTGAGCAGGGACACCGGGGAGCTGTTTTTT. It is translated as CASSVSRDTGELFF.

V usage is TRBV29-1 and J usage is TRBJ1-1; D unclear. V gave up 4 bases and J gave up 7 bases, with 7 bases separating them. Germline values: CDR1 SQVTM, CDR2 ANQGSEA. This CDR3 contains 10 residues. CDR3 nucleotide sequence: TGCAGCGTTGTGCGCAATGAAGCTTTCTTT. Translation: CSVVRNEAFF.

The CDR3: CASSPRLAVHTNTQYF. The CDR3 region has the DNA TGTGCCAGCAGCCCGAGACTAGCGGTTCACACGAATACGCAGTATTTT. The chain links TRBV3-1 to TRBJ2-3, with 9 bases identical to TRBD2. The ends lost 4 bases at V and 7 bases at J; junction bases unmatched: 12. Germline V gene lookup returns CDR1 LGHDT and CDR2 YNNKEL (reference sequence). CDR3 length: 16 amino acids.

CDR3 sequence reads: CASSSFSGRAENEQFF. The CDR3 DNA is TGTGCCAGCAGTTCCTTTAGCGGGAGGGCCGAGAATGAGCAGTTCTTC. The genes are TRBV6-5 and TRBJ2-1; 11 bases agree with TRBD2. The CDR3 contains 16 residues. Germline CDR1 MNHEY, CDR2 SVGAGI. Germline trimming cut 4 bases from V and 7 bases from J; bases unmatched to any gene: 9.

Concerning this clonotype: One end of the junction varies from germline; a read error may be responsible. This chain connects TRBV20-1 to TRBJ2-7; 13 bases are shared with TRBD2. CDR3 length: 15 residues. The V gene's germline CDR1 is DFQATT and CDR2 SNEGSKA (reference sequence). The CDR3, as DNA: TGCAGTGCCACCGCCACTAGCGGGAGGGTGGGTGAGCAGCACTTC. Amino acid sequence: CSATATSGRVGEQHF.

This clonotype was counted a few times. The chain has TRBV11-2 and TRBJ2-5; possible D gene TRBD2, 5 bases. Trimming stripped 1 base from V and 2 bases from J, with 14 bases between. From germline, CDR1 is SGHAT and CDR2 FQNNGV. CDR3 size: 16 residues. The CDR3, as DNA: TGTGCCAGCAGCTTAGTCCTAGCTACCATACAAGAGACCCAGTACTTC. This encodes CASSLVLATIQETQYF.

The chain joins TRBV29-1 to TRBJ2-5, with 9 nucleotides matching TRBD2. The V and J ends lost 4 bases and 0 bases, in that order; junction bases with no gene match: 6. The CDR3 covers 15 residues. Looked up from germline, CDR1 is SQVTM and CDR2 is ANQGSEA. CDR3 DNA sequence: TGCAGCGTTGGCGGGACTAGCCTTTACCAAGAGACCCAGTACTTC. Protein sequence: CSVGGTSLYQETQYF. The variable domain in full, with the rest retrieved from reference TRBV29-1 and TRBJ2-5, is SAVISQKPSRDICQRGTSLTIQCQVDSQVTMMFWYRQQPGQSLTLIATANQGSEATYESGFVIDKFPISRPNLTFSTLTVSNMSPEDSSIYLCSVGGTSLYQETQYFGPGTRLLVL.

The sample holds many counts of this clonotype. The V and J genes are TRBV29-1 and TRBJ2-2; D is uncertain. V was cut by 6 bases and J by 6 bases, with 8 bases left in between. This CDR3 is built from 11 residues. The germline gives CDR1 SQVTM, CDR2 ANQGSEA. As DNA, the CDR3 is TGCAGCGTACCTCGGTCCGGGGAGCTGTTTTTT. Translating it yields CSVPRSGELFF.

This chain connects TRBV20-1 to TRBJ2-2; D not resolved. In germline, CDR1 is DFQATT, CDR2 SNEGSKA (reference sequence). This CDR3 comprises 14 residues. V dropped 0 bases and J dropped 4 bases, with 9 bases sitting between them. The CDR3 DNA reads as TGCAGTGCTAGAGATCAAGTTCCCACCGGGGAGCTGTTTTTT. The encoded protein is CSARDQVPTGELFF.

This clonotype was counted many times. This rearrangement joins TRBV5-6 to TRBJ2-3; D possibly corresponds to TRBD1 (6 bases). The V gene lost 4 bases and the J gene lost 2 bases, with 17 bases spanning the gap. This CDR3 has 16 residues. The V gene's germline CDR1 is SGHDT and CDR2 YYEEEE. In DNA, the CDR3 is TGTGCCAGCAGCCCCCCACAGGGTTGGTACACAGATACGCAGTATTTT. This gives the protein CASSPPQGWYTDTQYF.

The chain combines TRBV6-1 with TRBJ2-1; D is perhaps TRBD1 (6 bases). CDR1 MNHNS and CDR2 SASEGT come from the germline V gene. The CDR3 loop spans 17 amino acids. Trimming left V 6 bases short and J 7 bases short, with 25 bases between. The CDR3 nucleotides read TGTGCCAGCAGACGTTTGAAGGGGGTGAAGGCTGGGAATGAGCAGTTCTTC. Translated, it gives CASRRLKGVKAGNEQFF.

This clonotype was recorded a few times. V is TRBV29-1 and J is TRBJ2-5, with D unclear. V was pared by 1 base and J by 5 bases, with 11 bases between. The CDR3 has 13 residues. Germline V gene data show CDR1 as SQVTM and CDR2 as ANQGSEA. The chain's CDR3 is CSVEAQLYETQYF. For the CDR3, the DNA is TGCAGCGTTGAAGCTCAACTCTACGAGACCCAGTACTTC.

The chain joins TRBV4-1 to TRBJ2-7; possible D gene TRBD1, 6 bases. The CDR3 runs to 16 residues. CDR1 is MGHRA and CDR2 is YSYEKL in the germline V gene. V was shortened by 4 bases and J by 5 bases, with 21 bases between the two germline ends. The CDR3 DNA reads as TGCGCCAGCAGCCGTTATCAGGGGACATCCCGGGACGAGCAGTACTTC. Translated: CASSRYQGTSRDEQYF.

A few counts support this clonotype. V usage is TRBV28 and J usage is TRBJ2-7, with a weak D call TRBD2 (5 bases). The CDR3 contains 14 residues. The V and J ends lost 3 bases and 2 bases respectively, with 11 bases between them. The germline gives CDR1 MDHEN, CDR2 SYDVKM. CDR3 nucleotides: TGTGCCAGCAGTTTTATCTCCGGGACCTACGAGCAGTACTTC. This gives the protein CASSFISGTYEQYF.

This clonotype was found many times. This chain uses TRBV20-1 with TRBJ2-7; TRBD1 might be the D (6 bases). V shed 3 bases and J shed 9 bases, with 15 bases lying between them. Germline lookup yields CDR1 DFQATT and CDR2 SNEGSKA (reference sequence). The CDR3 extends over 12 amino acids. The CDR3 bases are TGCAGTGCTAGGCCCAACAGGGAAGGGCAGTACTTC. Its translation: CSARPNREGQYF.

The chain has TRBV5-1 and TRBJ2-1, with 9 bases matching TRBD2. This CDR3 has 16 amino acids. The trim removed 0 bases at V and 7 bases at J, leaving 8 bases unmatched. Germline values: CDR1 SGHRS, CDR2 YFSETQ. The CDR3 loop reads CASSLGGRAPGNEQFF. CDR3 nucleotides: TGCGCCAGCAGCTTGGGCGGGAGGGCCCCGGGGAATGAGCAGTTCTTC.

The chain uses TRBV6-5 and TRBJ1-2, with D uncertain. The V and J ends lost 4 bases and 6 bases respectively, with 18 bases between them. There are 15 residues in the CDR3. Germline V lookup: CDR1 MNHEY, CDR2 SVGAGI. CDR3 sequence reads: CASSSDLGRIDGYTF. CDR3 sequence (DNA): TGTGCCAGCAGTTCCGACCTCGGACGGATAGATGGCTACACCTTC.

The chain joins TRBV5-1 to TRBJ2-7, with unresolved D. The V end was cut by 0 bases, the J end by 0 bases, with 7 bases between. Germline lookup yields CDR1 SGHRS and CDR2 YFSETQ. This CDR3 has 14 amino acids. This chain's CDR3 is CASSLARHSYEQYF. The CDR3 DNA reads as TGCGCCAGCAGCTTGGCTCGCCACTCCTACGAGCAGTACTTC.

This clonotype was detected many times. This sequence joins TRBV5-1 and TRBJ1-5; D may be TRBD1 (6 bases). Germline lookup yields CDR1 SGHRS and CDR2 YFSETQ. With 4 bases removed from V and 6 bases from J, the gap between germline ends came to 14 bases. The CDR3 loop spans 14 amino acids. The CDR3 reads CASSAQQGGQPQHF. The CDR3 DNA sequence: TGCGCCAGCAGCGCCCAACAGGGTGGTCAGCCCCAGCATTTT. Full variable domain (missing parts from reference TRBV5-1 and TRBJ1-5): KAGVTQTPRYLIKTRGQQVTLSCSPISGHRSVSWYQQTPGQGLQFLFEYFSETQRNKGNFPGRFSGRQFSNSRSEMNVSTLELGDSALYLCASSAQQGGQPQHFGDGTRLSIL.

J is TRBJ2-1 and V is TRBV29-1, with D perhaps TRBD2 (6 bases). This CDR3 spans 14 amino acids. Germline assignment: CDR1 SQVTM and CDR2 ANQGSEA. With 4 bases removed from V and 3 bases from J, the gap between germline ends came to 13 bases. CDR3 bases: TGCAGCGTTGCCCGGAGGGACTTCTACAATGAGCAGTTCTTC. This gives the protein CSVARRDFYNEQFF.

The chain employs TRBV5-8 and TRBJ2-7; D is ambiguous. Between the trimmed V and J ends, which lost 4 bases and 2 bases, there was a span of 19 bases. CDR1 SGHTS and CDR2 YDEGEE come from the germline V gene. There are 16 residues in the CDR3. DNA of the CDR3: TGTGCCAGCAGCCCATATTTGAGCGAAGTGCCCTACGAGCAGTACTTC. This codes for CASSPYLSEVPYEQYF.

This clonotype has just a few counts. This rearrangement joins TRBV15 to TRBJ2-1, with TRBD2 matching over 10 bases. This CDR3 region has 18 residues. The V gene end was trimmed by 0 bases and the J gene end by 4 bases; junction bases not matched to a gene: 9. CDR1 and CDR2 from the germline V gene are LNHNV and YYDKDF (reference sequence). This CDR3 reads CATSRELATSGRYNEQFF. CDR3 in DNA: TGTGCCACCAGCAGAGAGCTGGCGACTAGCGGGCGTTACAATGAGCAGTTCTTC.

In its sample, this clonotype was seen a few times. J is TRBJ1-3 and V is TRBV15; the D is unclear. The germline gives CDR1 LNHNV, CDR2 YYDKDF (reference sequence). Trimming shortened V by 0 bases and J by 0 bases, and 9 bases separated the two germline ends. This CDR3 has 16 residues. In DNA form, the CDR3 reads TGTGCCACCAGCAGAGATCAGGATTTCTCTGGAAACACCATATATTTT. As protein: CATSRDQDFSGNTIYF.

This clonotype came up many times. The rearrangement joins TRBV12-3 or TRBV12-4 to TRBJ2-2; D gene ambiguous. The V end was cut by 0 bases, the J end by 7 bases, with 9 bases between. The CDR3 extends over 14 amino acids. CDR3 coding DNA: TGTGCCAGCAGTTTAGCGCCGGTTTACGGGGAGCTGTTTTTT. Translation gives CASSLAPVYGELFF.

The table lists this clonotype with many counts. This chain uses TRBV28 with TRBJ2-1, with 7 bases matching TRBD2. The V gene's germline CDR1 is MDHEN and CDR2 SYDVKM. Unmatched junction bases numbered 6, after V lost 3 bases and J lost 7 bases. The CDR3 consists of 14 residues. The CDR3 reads CASSFWRELNEQFF. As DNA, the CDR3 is TGTGCCAGCAGTTTTTGGCGGGAGTTAAATGAGCAGTTCTTC.